This T cell receptor (beta chain) is from a study of T cells expressing NK-cell markers. For each CDR3 protein, TCRdb gives one entry from its re-call of the 5' RACE reads, without DNA. This repertoire includes 400,000 to 500,000 distinct CDR3 sequences. CDR3 length: 14 residues. The receptor comes from a woman between 18 and 69 years old in good health. V gene TRBV12-3 or TRBV12-4 combines with J gene TRBJ2-7. Input material: blood T cells: a sorted CD56 or NKG2C T cell subset, CD4+ or CD8+ T cells, or bulk PBMC T cells (not recorded which). The CDR3 spells CASSLGGGRYEQYF.